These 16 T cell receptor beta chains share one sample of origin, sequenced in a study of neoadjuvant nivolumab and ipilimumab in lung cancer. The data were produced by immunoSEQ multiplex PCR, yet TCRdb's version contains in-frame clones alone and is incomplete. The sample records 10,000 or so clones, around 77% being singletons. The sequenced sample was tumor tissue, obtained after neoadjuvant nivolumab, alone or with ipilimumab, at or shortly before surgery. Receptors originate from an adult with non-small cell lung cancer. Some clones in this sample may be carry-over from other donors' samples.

CDR3 loop: CASSPGLAAIYEQYF. CDR3 nucleotides: TGTGCCAGCAGCCCGGGACTAGCGGCGATCTACGAGCAGTACTTC. This chain joins TRBV11-2 and TRBJ2-7, with 11 bases lining up with TRBD2. The CDR3 has 15 residues. CDR1 is SGHAT, CDR2 FQNNGV, per germline. Trimming cost V 5 bases and J 3 bases; bases outside gene matches: 6.

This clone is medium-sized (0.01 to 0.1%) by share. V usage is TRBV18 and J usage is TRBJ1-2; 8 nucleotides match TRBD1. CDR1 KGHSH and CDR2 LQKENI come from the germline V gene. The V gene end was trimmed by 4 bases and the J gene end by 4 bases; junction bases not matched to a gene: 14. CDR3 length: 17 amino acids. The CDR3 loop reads CASSRTGSPDEGYGYTF. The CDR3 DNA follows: TGTGCCAGCTCACGGACAGGGTCACCAGACGAAGGCTATGGCTACACCTTC.

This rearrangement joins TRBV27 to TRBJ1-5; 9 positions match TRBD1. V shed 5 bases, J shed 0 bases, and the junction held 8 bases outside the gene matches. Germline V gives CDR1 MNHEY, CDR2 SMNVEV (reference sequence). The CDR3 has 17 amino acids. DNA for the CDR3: TGTGCCAGCAGTCGGCTAGGGACAGGGCATAGCAATCAGCCCCAGCATTTT. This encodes CASSRLGTGHSNQPQHF.

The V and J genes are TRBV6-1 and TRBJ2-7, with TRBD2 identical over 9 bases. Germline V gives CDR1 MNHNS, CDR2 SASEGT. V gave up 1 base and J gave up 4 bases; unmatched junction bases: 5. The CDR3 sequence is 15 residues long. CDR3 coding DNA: TGTGCCAGCAGTGAAGGTGCGGGAGGGCCGTACGAGCAGTACTTC. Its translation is CASSEGAGGPYEQYF.

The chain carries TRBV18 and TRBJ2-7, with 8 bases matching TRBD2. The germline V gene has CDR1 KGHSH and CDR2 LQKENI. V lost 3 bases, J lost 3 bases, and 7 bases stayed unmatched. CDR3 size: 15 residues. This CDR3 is CASSPFEAGGYEQYF. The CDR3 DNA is TGTGCCAGCTCACCGTTCGAGGCGGGGGGCTACGAGCAGTACTTC.

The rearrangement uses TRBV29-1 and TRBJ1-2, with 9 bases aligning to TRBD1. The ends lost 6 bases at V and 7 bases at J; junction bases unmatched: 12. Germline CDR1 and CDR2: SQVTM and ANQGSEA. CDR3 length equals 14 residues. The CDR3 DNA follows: TGCAGCGTGACGACCGGGACAGGGCTTTCTGGCTACACCTTC. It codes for CSVTTGTGLSGYTF.

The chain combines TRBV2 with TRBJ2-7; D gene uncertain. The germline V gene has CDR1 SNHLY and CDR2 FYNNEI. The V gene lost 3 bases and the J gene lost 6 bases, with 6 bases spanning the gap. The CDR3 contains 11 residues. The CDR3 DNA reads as TGTGCCAGCAGTGAGGGCTTCGAGCAGTACTTC. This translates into CASSEGFEQYF.

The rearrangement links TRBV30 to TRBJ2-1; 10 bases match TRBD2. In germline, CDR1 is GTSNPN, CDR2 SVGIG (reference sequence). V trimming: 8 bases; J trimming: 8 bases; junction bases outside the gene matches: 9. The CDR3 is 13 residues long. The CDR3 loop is CARMASGSYEQFF. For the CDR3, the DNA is TGTGCCCGAATGGCTAGCGGGAGCTATGAGCAGTTCTTC.

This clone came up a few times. Here the CDR3 DNA reads TGTGCCAGCAGGAAATACGCCAACAATGAGCAGTTCTTC. Translated: CASRKYANNEQFF. The chain uses TRBV6-1 and TRBJ2-1; D gene unclear. The CDR3 covers 13 residues. V was shortened by 6 bases and J by 5 bases, with 11 bases between the two germline ends. The germline CDR1 and CDR2 sequences are MNHNS and SASEGT.

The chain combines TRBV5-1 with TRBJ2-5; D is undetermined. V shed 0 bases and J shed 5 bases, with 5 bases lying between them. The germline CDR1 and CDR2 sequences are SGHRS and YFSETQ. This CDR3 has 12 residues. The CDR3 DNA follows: TGCGCCAGCAGCTTGGTCTCGGAGACCCAGTACTTC. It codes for CASSLVSETQYF.

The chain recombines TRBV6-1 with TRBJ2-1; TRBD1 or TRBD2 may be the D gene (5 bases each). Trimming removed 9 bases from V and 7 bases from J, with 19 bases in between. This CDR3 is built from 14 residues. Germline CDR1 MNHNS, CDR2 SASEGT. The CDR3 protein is CASFLPGPKNEQFF. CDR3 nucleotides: TGTGCCAGTTTCCTTCCGGGGCCCAAAAATGAGCAGTTCTTC.

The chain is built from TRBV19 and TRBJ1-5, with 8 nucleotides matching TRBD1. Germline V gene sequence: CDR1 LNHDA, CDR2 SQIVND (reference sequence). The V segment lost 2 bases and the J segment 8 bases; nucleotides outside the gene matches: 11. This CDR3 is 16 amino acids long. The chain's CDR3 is CASSIRGTGGYEPQHF. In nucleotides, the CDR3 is TGTGCCAGTAGTATAAGGGGAACAGGGGGTTATGAGCCCCAGCATTTT.

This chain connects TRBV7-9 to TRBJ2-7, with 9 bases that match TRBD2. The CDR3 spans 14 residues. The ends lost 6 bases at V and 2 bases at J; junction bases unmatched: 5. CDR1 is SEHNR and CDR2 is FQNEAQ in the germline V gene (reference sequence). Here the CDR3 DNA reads TGTGCCAGCAGTCATAGCGGGAGCACCTACGAGCAGTACTTC. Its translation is CASSHSGSTYEQYF. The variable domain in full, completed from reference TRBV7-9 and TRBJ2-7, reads DTGVSQNPRHKITKRGQNVTFRCDPISEHNRLYWYRQTLGQGPEFLTYFQNEAQLEKSRLLSDRFSAERPKGSFSTLEIQRTEQGDSAMYLCASSHSGSTYEQYFGPGTRLTVT.

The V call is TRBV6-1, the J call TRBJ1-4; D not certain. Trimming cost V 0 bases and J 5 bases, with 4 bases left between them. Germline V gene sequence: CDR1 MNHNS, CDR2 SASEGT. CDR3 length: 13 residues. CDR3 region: CASSEAANEKLFF. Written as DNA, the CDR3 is TGTGCCAGCAGTGAAGCAGCGAATGAAAAACTGTTTTTT.

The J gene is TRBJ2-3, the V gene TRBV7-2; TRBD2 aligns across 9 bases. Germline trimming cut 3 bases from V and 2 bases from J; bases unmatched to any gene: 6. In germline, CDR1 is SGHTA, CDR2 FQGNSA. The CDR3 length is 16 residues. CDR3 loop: CASSFAGGLNTDTQYF. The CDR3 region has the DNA TGTGCCAGCAGCTTCGCGGGAGGGTTGAACACAGATACGCAGTATTTT.

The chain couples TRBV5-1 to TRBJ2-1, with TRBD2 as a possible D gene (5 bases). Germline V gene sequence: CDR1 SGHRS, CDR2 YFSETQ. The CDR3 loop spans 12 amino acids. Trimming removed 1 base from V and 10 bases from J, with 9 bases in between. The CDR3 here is CASSLNAGEQFF. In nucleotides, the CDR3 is TGCGCCAGCAGCTTGAATGCGGGCGAGCAGTTCTTC.